What follows are 21 T cell receptor beta chains derived from one specimen sequenced in a study of T cell responses to AZD1222 COVID-19 vaccine. Clones were read by immunoSEQ multiplex PCR, and TCRdb kept only the in-frame ones, dropping some. The sample has about 150,000 clones, 93% seen once. The sequencing here drew on peripheral blood, taken on day 0 of AZD1222 vaccination. The receptors come from an adult in good health.

The V call is TRBV7-8, the J call TRBJ1-1; possible D gene TRBD1, 5 bases. The V gene lost 4 bases and the J gene lost 4 bases, with 13 bases spanning the gap. The CDR3 consists of 14 residues. Germline V CDR1 and CDR2: SGHVS, FQNEAQ. DNA of the CDR3: TGTGCCAGCAGCTGGGGGACTATCTTCACTGAAGCTTTCTTT. Translating it yields CASSWGTIFTEAFF.

The genes are TRBV11-2 and TRBJ2-1; D is undetermined. The CDR3 is 14 amino acids. Trimming removed 1 base from V and 6 bases from J, with 10 bases in between. Germline CDR1 SGHAT, CDR2 FQNNGV. CDR3: CASSLALDSNEQFF. DNA for the CDR3: TGTGCCAGCAGCTTAGCTCTGGATTCCAATGAGCAGTTCTTC.

The chain carries TRBV5-8 and TRBJ2-7, with 7 bases fitting TRBD1. The J segment lost 4 bases and the V segment lost 1 base, leaving 8 bases of the junction unmatched. Germline CDR1 is SGHTS and CDR2 is YDEGEE. The CDR3 has 15 residues. The DNA of the CDR3 is TGTGCCAGCAGCTTGACACAGGGGTTTACGTACGAGCAGTACTTC. Protein sequence: CASSLTQGFTYEQYF.

This clone was counted once. V gene TRBV6-5 combines with J gene TRBJ1-2; no definite D call. Germline CDR1 and CDR2: MNHEY and SVGAGI. V was clipped by 5 bases and J by 4 bases, with 5 bases between them. This CDR3 has 11 amino acids. CDR3 nucleotide sequence: TGTGCCAGCAGTATAAGCTATGGCTACACCTTC. It encodes CASSISYGYTF.

The rearrangement links TRBV27 to TRBJ2-7, with D perhaps being TRBD1 or TRBD2 (6 bases each). Germline lookup yields CDR1 MNHEY and CDR2 SMNVEV (reference sequence). The CDR3 runs 14 residues. Trimming cost V 2 bases and J 4 bases, with 12 bases left between them. CDR3 DNA: TGTGCCAGCAGTTTAAACAGGGACTTATACGAGCAGTACTTC. Its protein is CASSLNRDLYEQYF.

This chain links TRBV5-6 with TRBJ2-7; the D is unclear. The CDR3 extends over 14 amino acids. Germline V gene sequence: CDR1 SGHDT, CDR2 YYEEEE. V dropped 2 bases and J dropped 3 bases, with 12 bases sitting between them. CDR3 loop: CASSLALSVYEQYF. The CDR3 nucleotides are TGTGCCAGCAGCTTAGCATTATCAGTCTACGAGCAGTACTTC.

The chain uses TRBV5-1 and TRBJ2-1; D possibly corresponds to TRBD1 (5 bases). This CDR3 has 16 residues. Germline V gene sequence: CDR1 SGHRS, CDR2 YFSETQ. Between the trimmed V and J ends, which lost 1 base and 6 bases, there was a span of 17 bases. CDR3 sequence (DNA): TGCGCCAGCAGCTTGAATTGGGGCGGAACCGGCAATGAGCAGTTCTTC. This gives the protein CASSLNWGGTGNEQFF.

This chain links TRBV6-5 with TRBJ2-1; D is possibly TRBD2 (7 bases). Looked up from germline, CDR1 is MNHEY and CDR2 is SVGAGI. This CDR3 has 14 residues. V was trimmed by 4 bases and J by 8 bases, leaving 15 bases between them. The CDR3 protein is CASSSGGGWYEQFF. The CDR3 region has the DNA TGTGCCAGCAGTTCGGGGGGCGGATGGTATGAGCAGTTCTTC.

The chain couples TRBV3-1 (or the pseudogene TRBV3-2) to TRBJ2-1; TRBD2 matches at 7 bases. Germline CDR1 LGHDT, CDR2 YNNKEL (reference sequence). The CDR3 consists of 15 residues. V was clipped by 4 bases and J by 3 bases; unmatched bases: 6. As DNA, the CDR3 is TGTGCCAGCAGCCGGAGCGGGAATTTCTACAATGAGCAGTTCTTC. The encoded protein is CASSRSGNFYNEQFF.

Here the CDR3 DNA reads TGTGCCAGCAGCGTAGGGATACGCCAAGAGACCCAGTACTTC. The encoded protein is CASSVGIRQETQYF. The gene calls are TRBV9 and TRBJ2-5; no firm D call. The CDR3 totals 14 residues. Germline values: CDR1 SGDLS, CDR2 YYNGEE. The V end was cut by 0 bases, the J end by 1 base, with 7 bases between. Using reference TRBV9 and TRBJ2-5 for the parts outside the CDR3, the full variable domain is DSGVTQTPKHLITATGQRVTLRCSPRSGDLSVYWYQQSLDQGLQFLIQYYNGEERAKGNILERFSAQQFPDLHSELNLSSLELGDSALYFCASSVGIRQETQYFGPGTRLLVL.

This chain joins TRBV11-2 and TRBJ2-5, with D unclear. The germline V gene encodes CDR1 SGHAT and CDR2 FQNNGV. The V end lost 2 bases, the J end lost 6 bases, and 13 bases lay between the germline ends. The CDR3 is 14 amino acids. CDR3 protein: CASSLFTVAQTQYF. As DNA, the CDR3 is TGTGCCAGCAGCTTATTTACAGTGGCCCAGACCCAGTACTTC.

This chain connects TRBV5-1 to TRBJ1-1; 8 bases fit TRBD1. The germline V gene has CDR1 SGHRS and CDR2 YFSETQ. The CDR3 totals 15 residues. The V gene end was trimmed by 1 base and the J gene end by 2 bases; junction bases not matched to a gene: 4. CDR3 amino acids: CASSLSAGGNTEAFF. Written as DNA, the CDR3 is TGCGCCAGCAGCTTGTCCGCAGGGGGCAACACTGAAGCTTTCTTT.

V and J are TRBV9 and TRBJ2-7; D may be TRBD2 (5 bases). V was trimmed by 0 bases and J by 0 bases, leaving 13 bases between them. The CDR3 spans 16 residues. Germline loops: CDR1 SGDLS, CDR2 YYNGEE. CDR3 amino acids: CASSVDEAASSYEQYF. CDR3 coding DNA: TGTGCCAGCAGCGTAGATGAAGCGGCCAGCTCCTACGAGCAGTACTTC.

The V and J genes are TRBV27 and TRBJ2-2; D unresolved. The CDR3 length is 12 residues. The V gene's germline CDR1 is MNHEY and CDR2 SMNVEV (reference sequence). Trimming shortened V by 6 bases and J by 3 bases, and 5 bases separated the two germline ends. In DNA form, the CDR3 reads TGTGCCAGCAGAGGGTACACCGGGGAGCTGTTTTTT. Translation: CASRGYTGELFF.

This chain uses TRBV30 with TRBJ1-5; no reliable D call. Germline V lookup: CDR1 GTSNPN, CDR2 SVGIG (reference sequence). The V gene lost 0 bases and the J gene lost 1 base, with 4 bases spanning the gap. The CDR3 totals 13 residues. This chain's CDR3 is CAWSVDSNQPQHF. DNA of the CDR3: TGTGCCTGGAGTGTTGACAGCAATCAGCCCCAGCATTTT.

The chain's CDR3 is CASSIAARASEKLFF. CDR3 sequence (DNA): TGTGCCAGTAGTATTGCGGCCAGAGCCTCTGAAAAACTGTTTTTT. This chain links TRBV19 with TRBJ1-4; D ambiguous. The CDR3 sequence is 15 residues long. The V and J ends lost 3 bases and 7 bases respectively, with 15 bases between them. Germline V CDR1 and CDR2: LNHDA, SQIVND (reference sequence).

The rearrangement uses TRBV2 and TRBJ2-6; no clear D. In germline, CDR1 is SNHLY, CDR2 FYNNEI. The V and J ends lost 7 bases and 0 bases respectively, with 10 bases between them. The CDR3 loop spans 15 amino acids. CDR3 sequence: CASTGPYSGANVLTF. In DNA, the CDR3 is TGTGCCAGCACTGGACCCTACTCTGGGGCCAACGTCCTGACTTTC.

This clone came up many times. Here the CDR3 DNA reads TGTGCCAGCAGTGGCGGGATCTTCGGGGGCTACACCTTC. It translates to CASSGGIFGGYTF. V is TRBV2 and J is TRBJ1-2, with D unclear. The CDR3 runs 13 residues. The germline CDR1 and CDR2 sequences are SNHLY and FYNNEI. V lost 4 bases and J 8 bases, leaving 14 bases between the germline ends. Looking up the rest from reference TRBV2 and TRBJ1-2 gives the full variable domain: EPEVTQTPSHQVTQMGQEVILRCVPISNHLYFYWYRQILGQKVEFLVSFYNNEISEKSEIFDDQFSVERPDGSNFTLKIRSTKLEDSAMYFCASSGGIFGGYTFGSGTRLTVV.

V is TRBV10-3 and J is TRBJ1-6; a weak D match, TRBD1 (5 bases). With 2 bases removed from V and 8 bases from J, the gap between germline ends came to 10 bases. CDR3 size: 14 residues. Germline V gene data show CDR1 as ENHRY and CDR2 as SYGVKD. Written as DNA, the CDR3 is TGTGCCATCAGTGAGGGGACCGAGGATTCACCCCTCCACTTT. Encoded protein: CAISEGTEDSPLHF.

CDR3 sequence: CASSPGDRVGYGYTF. CDR3 coding DNA: TGTGCCAGTAGTCCCGGGGACAGGGTGGGCTATGGCTACACCTTC. The chain uses TRBV19 and TRBJ1-2; 9 nucleotides agree with TRBD1. CDR1 LNHDA and CDR2 SQIVND come from the germline V gene (reference sequence). There are 15 residues in the CDR3. Unmatched junction bases numbered 8, after V lost 5 bases and J lost 4 bases.

The rearrangement joins TRBV24-1 to TRBJ2-1, with TRBD1 identical over 7 bases. The CDR3 loop spans 14 amino acids. The V and J ends lost 5 bases and 7 bases, in that order; junction bases with no gene match: 7. Germline V CDR1 and CDR2: KGHDR, SFDVKD. The CDR3 loop reads CATSAGQKENEQFF. Here the CDR3 DNA reads TGTGCCACCAGTGCGGGACAGAAGGAAAATGAGCAGTTCTTC.